This TCR beta chain is from a study of siplizumab effects on memory and regulatory T cells. Profiled with immunoSEQ multiplex PCR; TCRdb holds only in-frame clones, not every one. The table records tens of thousands of clones, 94% of them present only once. The CDR3 consists of 14 residues. Trimming took 4 bases from V and 5 from J; bases not matched to a gene: 3. Germline CDR1 is SGHRS and CDR2 is YFSETQ. The chain recombines TRBV5-1 with TRBJ1-5, with 10 bases aligning to TRBD1. What was sequenced was non-Treg CD4+ T cells sorted from blood. The clonotype comes from a human donor in good health. The CDR3 spells CASSPGQGHQPQHF. The CDR3, as DNA: TGCGCCAGCAGCCCGGGACAGGGGCATCAGCCCCAGCATTTT.